The clone carrying this TCR beta chain was seen only once. This entry belongs to a study of blood T cells in healthy people across ages. Sample-barcoded 5' priming and a J-beta primer mix drove a second PCR of about 7 to 12 cycles. TCRdb passed the 5' RACE reads through MiXCR, listing each CDR3 protein once. The sample lists hundreds of thousands of distinct CDR3 sequences, around 43% seen once, with roughly 30% in the top ten. The receptor comes from a man at least 80 years old in good health. The sequenced sample was blood.

This chain's CDR3 is CASSLASTSNTGELFF. The CDR3 bases are TGTGCCAGCAGCTTAGCTTCCACTTCGAACACCGGGGAGCTGTTTTTT. This sequence joins TRBV7-9 and TRBJ2-2; D call uncertain. Germline CDR1 and CDR2: SEHNR and FQNEAQ (reference sequence). V was trimmed by 0 bases and J by 0 bases, leaving 8 bases between them. The CDR3 spans 16 residues.